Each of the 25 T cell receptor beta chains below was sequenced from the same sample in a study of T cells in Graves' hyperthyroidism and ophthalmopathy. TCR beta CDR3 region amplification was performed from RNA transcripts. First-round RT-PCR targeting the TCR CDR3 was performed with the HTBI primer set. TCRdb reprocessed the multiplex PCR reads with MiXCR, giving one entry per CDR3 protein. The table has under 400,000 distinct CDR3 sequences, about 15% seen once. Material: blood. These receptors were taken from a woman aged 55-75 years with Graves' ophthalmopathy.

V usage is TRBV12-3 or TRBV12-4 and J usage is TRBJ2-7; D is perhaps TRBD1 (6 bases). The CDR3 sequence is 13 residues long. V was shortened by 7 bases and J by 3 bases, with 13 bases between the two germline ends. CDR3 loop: CASTPPDSYEQYF. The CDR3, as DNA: TGTGCCAGCACCCCCCCGGACAGCTACGAGCAGTACTTC.

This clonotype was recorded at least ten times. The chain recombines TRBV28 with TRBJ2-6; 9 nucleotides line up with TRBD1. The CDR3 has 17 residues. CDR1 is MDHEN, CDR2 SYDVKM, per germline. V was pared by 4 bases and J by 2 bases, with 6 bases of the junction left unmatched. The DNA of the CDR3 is TGTGCCAGCAGTTGGGAACAGGGGGCTCCTGGGGCCAACGTCCTGACTTTC. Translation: CASSWEQGAPGANVLTF.

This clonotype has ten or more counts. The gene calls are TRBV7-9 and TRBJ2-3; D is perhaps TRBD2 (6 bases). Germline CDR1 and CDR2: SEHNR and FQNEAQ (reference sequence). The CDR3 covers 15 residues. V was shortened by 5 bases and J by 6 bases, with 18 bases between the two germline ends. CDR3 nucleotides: TGTGCCAGCAGCCATCACCCGGGACTGACCGATACGCAGTATTTT. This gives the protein CASSHHPGLTDTQYF.

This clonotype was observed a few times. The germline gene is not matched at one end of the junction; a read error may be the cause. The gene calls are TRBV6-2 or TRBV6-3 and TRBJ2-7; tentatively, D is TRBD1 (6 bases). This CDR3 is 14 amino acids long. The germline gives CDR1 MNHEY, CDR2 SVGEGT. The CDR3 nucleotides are TGTGCCAGCGGTTACAACAGGGATGTCTACGAGCAGTACTTC. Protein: CASGYNRDVYEQYF.

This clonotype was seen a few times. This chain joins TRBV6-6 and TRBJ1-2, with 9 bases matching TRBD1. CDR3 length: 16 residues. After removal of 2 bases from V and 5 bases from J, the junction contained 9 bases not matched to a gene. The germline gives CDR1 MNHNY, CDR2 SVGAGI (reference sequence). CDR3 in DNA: TGTGCCAGCAGTTACAACGAAAAAGGGACAGGGTATGGCTACACCTTC. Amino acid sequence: CASSYNEKGTGYGYTF.

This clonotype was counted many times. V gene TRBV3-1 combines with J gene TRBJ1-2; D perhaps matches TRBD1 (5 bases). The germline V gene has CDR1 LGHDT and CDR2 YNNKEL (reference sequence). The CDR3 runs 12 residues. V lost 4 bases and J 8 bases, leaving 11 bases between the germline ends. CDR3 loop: CASSLGGNGYTF. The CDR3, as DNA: TGTGCCAGCAGCCTGGGGGGAAACGGCTACACCTTC.

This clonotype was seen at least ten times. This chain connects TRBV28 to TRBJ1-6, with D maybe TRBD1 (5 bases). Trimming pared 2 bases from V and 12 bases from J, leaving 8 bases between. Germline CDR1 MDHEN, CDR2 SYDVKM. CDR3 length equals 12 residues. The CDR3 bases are TGTGCCAGCAGTTTAAGGCAGGGACCCCTCCACTTT. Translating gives CASSLRQGPLHF.

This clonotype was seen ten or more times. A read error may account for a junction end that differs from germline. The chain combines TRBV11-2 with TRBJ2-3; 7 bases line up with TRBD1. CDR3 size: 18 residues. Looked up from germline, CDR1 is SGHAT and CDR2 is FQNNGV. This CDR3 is CASSSDSAGGWGTDAQYF. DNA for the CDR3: TGTGCCAGCAGCTCCGACAGCGCAGGGGGTTGGGGCACAGATGCGCAGTATTTT.

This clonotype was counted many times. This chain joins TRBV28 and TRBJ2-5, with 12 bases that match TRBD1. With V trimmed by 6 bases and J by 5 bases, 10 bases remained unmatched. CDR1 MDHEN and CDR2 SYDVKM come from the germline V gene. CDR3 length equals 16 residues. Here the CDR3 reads CASSIPGQGAWETQYF. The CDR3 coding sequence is TGTGCCAGCAGCATACCGGGACAGGGGGCCTGGGAGACCCAGTACTTC.

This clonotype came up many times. CDR3 loop: CSARVLAYNEQFF. CDR3 DNA: TGCAGTGCTAGAGTACTAGCCTACAATGAGCAGTTCTTC. The V call is TRBV20-1, the J call TRBJ2-1; TRBD2 might be the D (5 bases). Trimming took 1 base from V and 2 from J, leaving 6 bases between them. CDR3 length: 13 amino acids. Looked up from germline, CDR1 is DFQATT and CDR2 is SNEGSKA (reference sequence).

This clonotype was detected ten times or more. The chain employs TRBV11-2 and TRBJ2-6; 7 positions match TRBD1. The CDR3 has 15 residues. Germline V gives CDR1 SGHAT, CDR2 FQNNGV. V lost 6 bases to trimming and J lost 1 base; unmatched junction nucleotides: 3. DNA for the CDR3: TGTGCCAGCAGACCACAGGGGTCTGGGGCCAACGTCCTGACTTTC. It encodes CASRPQGSGANVLTF.

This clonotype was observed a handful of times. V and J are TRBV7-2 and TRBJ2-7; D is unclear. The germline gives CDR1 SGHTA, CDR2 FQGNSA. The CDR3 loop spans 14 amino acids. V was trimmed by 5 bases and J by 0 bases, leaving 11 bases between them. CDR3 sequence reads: CASSPYGYSYEQYF. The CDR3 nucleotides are TGTGCCAGCAGCCCTTACGGGTACTCCTACGAGCAGTACTTC. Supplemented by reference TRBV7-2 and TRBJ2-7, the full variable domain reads GAGVSQSPSNKVTEKGKDVELRCDPISGHTALYWYRQSLGQGLEFLIYFQGNSAPDKSGLPSDRFSAERTGGSVSTLTIQRTQQEDSAVYLCASSPYGYSYEQYFGPGTRLTVT.

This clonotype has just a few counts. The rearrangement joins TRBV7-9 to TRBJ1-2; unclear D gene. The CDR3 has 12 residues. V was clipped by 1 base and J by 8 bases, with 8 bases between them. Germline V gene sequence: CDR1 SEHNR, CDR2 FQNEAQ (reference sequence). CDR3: CASSLEPSGYTF. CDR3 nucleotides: TGTGCCAGCAGCTTAGAACCCTCGGGCTACACCTTC.

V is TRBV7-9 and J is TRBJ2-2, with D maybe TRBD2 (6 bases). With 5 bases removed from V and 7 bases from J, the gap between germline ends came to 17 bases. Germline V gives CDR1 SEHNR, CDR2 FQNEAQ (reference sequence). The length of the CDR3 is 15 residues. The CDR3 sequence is CASSPGGPRVGELFF. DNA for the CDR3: TGTGCCAGCAGCCCCGGGGGTCCCCGGGTCGGGGAGCTGTTTTTT.

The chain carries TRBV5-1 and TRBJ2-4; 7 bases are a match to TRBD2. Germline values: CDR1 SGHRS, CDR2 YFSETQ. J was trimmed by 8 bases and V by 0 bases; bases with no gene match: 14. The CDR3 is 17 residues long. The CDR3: CASSLVGGGSFGDIQYF. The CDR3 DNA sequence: TGCGCCAGCAGCTTGGTGGGTGGCGGGAGTTTCGGGGACATTCAGTACTTC.

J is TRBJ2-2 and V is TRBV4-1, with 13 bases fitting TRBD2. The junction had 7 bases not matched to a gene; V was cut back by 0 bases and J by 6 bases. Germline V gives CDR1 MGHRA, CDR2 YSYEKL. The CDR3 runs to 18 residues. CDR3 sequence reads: CASSQELAGGPGSGELFF. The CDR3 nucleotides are TGCGCCAGCAGCCAAGAACTAGCGGGAGGGCCCGGGTCCGGGGAGCTGTTTTTT.

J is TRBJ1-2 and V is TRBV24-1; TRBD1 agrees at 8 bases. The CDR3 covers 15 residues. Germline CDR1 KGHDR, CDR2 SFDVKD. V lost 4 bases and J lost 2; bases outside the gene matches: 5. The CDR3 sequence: CATSDPGQANYGYTF. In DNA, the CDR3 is TGTGCCACCAGTGACCCGGGACAGGCCAACTATGGCTACACCTTC.

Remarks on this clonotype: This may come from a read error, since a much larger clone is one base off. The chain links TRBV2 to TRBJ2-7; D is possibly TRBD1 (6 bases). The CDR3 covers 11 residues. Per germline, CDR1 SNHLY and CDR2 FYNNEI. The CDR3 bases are TGTGTCAGCACCCCCAGGGGCGAGCAGTACTTC. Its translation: CVSTPRGEQYF. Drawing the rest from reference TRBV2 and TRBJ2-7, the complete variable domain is EPEVTQTPSHQVTQMGQEVILRCVPISNHLYFYWYRQILGQKVEFLVSFYNNEISEKSEIFDDQFSVERPDGSNFTLKIRSTKLEDSAMYFCVSTPRGEQYFGPGTRLTVT.

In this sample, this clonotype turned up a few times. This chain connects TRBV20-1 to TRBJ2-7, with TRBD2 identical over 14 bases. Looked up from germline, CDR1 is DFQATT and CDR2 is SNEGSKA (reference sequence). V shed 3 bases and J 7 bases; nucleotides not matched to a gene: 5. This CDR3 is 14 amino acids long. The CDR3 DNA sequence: TGCAGTGCTAGGGGACTAGCGGGAGATGGTGAGCAGTACTTC. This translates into CSARGLAGDGEQYF.

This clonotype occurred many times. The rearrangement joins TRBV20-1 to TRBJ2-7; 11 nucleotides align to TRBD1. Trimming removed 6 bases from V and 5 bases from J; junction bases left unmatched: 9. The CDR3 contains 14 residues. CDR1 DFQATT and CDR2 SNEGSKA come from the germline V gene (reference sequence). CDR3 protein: CSATTGTGGDEQYF. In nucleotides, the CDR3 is TGCAGTGCGACAACCGGGACAGGGGGTGACGAGCAGTACTTC.

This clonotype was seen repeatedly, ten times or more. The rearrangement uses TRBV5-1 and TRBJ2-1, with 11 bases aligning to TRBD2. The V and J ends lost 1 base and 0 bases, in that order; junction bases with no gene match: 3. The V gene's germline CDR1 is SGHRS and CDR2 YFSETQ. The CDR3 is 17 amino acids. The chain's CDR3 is CASSLTSGRGSYNEQFF. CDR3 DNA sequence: TGCGCCAGCAGCTTGACTAGCGGGAGAGGCTCCTACAATGAGCAGTTCTTC. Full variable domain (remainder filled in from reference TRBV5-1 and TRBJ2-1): KAGVTQTPRYLIKTRGQQVTLSCSPISGHRSVSWYQQTPGQGLQFLFEYFSETQRNKGNFPGRFSGRQFSNSRSEMNVSTLELGDSALYLCASSLTSGRGSYNEQFFGPGTRLTVL.

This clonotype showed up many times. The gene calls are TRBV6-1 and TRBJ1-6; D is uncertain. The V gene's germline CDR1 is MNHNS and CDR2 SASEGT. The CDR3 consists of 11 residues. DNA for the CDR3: TGTGCTGCCGGTAATAATTCACCCCTCCACTTT. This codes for CAAGNNSPLHF.

DNA for the CDR3: TGTGCCAGCAGCGTCCAACATGGGGAGACCCAGTACTTC. It specifies CASSVQHGETQYF. J is TRBJ2-5 and V is TRBV12-3 or TRBV12-4; D gene ambiguous. V gave up 6 bases and J gave up 5 bases, with 13 bases separating them. CDR3 size: 13 residues.

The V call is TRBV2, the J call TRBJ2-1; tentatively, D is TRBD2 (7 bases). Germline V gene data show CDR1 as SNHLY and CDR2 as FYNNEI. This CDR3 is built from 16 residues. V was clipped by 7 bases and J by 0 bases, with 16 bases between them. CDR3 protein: CASTLGGRGSYNEQFF. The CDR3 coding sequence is TGTGCCAGCACCCTAGGGGGGAGGGGCTCCTACAATGAGCAGTTCTTC.

Written as DNA, the CDR3 is TGTGCCAGCAGTGAAGAGAGGGGGGAGCATCAGCCCCAGCATTTT. Translated: CASSEERGEHQPQHF. J is TRBJ1-5 and V is TRBV6-1, with D tentatively TRBD1 (6 bases). V lost 1 base and J lost 5, with 12 bases in between. Germline V gene data show CDR1 as MNHNS and CDR2 as SASEGT. The CDR3 runs 15 residues.